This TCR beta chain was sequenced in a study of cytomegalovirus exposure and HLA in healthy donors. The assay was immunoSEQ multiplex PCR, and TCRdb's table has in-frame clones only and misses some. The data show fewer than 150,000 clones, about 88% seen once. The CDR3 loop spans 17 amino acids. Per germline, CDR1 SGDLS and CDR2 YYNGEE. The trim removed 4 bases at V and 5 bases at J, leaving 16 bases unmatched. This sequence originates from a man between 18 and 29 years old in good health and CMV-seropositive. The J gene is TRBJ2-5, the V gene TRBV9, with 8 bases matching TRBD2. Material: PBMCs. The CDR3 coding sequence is TGTGCCAGCAGCCCGAGAGGTCCCGGGGGGGCCCTCGAGACCCAGTACTTC. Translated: CASSPRGPGGALETQYF.